This TCR beta chain was identified during a study of CD8 T cells in ankylosing spondylitis. General study points: Significantly higher representation of disease-linked clones was reported for matched ankylosing spondylitis synovial fluid. Eight highly homologous variants made up a TCR beta motif, and this motif appeared characteristic of ankylosing spondylitis blood.

The junction had 16 bases not matched to a gene; V was cut back by 3 bases and J by 4 bases. This CDR3 has 21 amino acids. Per the germline V gene, CDR1 is SGHRS and CDR2 is YFSETQ. TCRdb redid the calling of the 5' RACE reads with MiXCR, one entry per CDR3 protein. The sample records fewer than 400,000 distinct CDR3 sequences, roughly 15% being singletons. This clonotype was observed a handful of times. Its antigen remains unidentified. The chain joins TRBV5-1 to TRBJ2-1, with 16 bases lining up with TRBD2. This receptor was identified in a male donor with ankylosing spondylitis or in good health (not recorded which). Sequenced sample: blood, either unsorted or a sorted T cell fraction (not recorded which). Here the CDR3 reads CASSYPHGTSGGAASYNEQFF. The CDR3 DNA reads TGCGCCAGCAGCTATCCACACGGGACTAGCGGGGGGGCTGCAAGTTACAATGAGCAGTTCTTC.